Given below is one T cell receptor (beta chain) in context. This record comes from a study of blood T cells in healthy people across ages. Primed by a sample-barcoded 5' primer and a J-beta primer mix, a second PCR proceeded for roughly 7 to 11 cycles. TCRdb used MiXCR to reprocess the 5' RACE reads, holding one entry per CDR3 protein. The repertoire holds more than 800,000 distinct CDR3 sequences, over 35% seen once, with approximately 19% in the top ten. Trimming took off 4 bases at V and 2 bases at J, with 13 bases between the two ends. The CDR3 sequence is 15 residues long. Germline V lookup: CDR1 LGHDT, CDR2 YNNKEL (reference sequence).

This chain joins TRBV3-1 and TRBJ2-3; D is uncertain. Sequenced: blood. This TCR came from an older woman in good health. The CDR3 loop is CASSPPGSHTDTQYF. DNA for the CDR3: TGTGCCAGCAGCCCGCCCGGTTCCCACACAGATACGCAGTATTTT.